One sample yielded the 22 T cell receptor beta chains listed below, sequenced in a study of blood T cell repertoires in COVID-19. Method: immunoSEQ multiplex PCR; TCRdb's copy keeps in-frame clones and lacks some. The data hold more than 90,000 clones, with roughly 85% observed a single time. Sequenced material: peripheral blood. The receptors originated from a woman in her 70s with active or convalescent COVID-19.

The CDR3 here is CATSDAGFSGYGYTF. The DNA for the CDR3 is TGTGCCACCAGTGATGCGGGGTTTTCCGGCTATGGCTACACCTTC. This chain connects TRBV24-1 to TRBJ1-2; no firm D call. CDR3 length: 15 amino acids. Germline V gene data show CDR1 as KGHDR and CDR2 as SFDVKD. V dropped 3 bases and J dropped 4 bases, with 14 bases sitting between them.

The chain has TRBV14 and TRBJ1-2, with TRBD1 matching 8 bases. V trimming: 1 base; J trimming: 8 bases; junction bases outside the gene matches: 12. The CDR3 consists of 16 residues. CDR1 SGHDN and CDR2 FVKESK come from the germline V gene. CDR3 residues: CASSQGMGQGAAGYTF. CDR3 nucleotides: TGTGCCAGCAGCCAAGGAATGGGGCAGGGGGCCGCGGGCTACACCTTC.

The rearrangement joins TRBV7-2 to TRBJ2-7; D may be TRBD1 (5 bases). The CDR3 consists of 14 residues. The V end was cut by 0 bases, the J end by 6 bases, with 12 bases between. Germline V CDR1 and CDR2: SGHTA, FQGNSA. The CDR3 region has the DNA TGTGCCAGCAGCTTAGCGGGGCCTTATGGCGAGCAGTACTTC. Its translation is CASSLAGPYGEQYF. Full variable domain (rest looked up from reference TRBV7-2 and TRBJ2-7): GAGVSQSPSNKVTEKGKDVELRCDPISGHTALYWYRQSLGQGLEFLIYFQGNSAPDKSGLPSDRFSAERTGGSVSTLTIQRTQQEDSAVYLCASSLAGPYGEQYFGPGTRLTVT.

The chain couples TRBV7-8 to TRBJ2-1; 8 bases agree with TRBD2. V shed 4 bases, J shed 8 bases, and the junction held 10 bases outside the gene matches. CDR1 and CDR2 (germline): SGHVS, FQNEAQ. The CDR3 covers 15 residues. Here the CDR3 reads CASSSKREREDEQFF. Written as DNA, the CDR3 is TGTGCCAGCAGCTCGAAGCGGGAGAGGGAGGATGAGCAGTTCTTC.

Note on this clone: Other DNA sequences in this sample translate to the same CDR3. The gene calls are TRBV18 and TRBJ1-1, with a possible D match to TRBD1 (5 bases). With 3 bases removed from V and 1 base from J, the gap between germline ends came to 6 bases. Germline V gives CDR1 KGHSH, CDR2 LQKENI. This CDR3 comprises 13 residues. The CDR3 here is CASSPGGNTEAFF. CDR3 nucleotides: TGTGCCAGCTCACCGGGGGGGAACACTGAAGCTTTCTTT.

The genes are TRBV12-3 or TRBV12-4 and TRBJ2-1; D is possibly TRBD2 (5 bases). V was cut by 5 bases and J by 4 bases, with 9 bases left in between. The CDR3 consists of 13 residues. This CDR3 reads CASSARGYNEQFF. CDR3 nucleotides: TGTGCCAGCAGTGCCCGAGGGTACAATGAGCAGTTCTTC.

The gene calls are TRBV19 and TRBJ2-2, with D possibly TRBD1 on 7 matching bases. CDR3 length: 15 residues. The germline CDR1 and CDR2 sequences are LNHDA and SQIVND (reference sequence). V was shortened by 6 bases and J by 2 bases, with 13 bases between the two germline ends. The CDR3 sequence is CASRAGQINTGELFF. The CDR3 nucleotides are TGTGCCAGTAGGGCGGGACAGATAAACACCGGGGAGCTGTTTTTT. The variable domain in full, with the rest retrieved from reference TRBV19 and TRBJ2-2, is DGGITQSPKYLFRKEGQNVTLSCEQNLNHDAMYWYRQDPGQGLRLIYYSQIVNDFQKGDIAEGYSVSREKKESFPLTVTSAQKNPTAFYLCASRAGQINTGELFFGEGSRLTVL.

CDR3 sequence reads: CASSSRQVLGNTIYF. The CDR3 coding sequence is TGTGCCAGCAGCTCCCGACAGGTTCTGGGAAACACCATATATTTT. The chain links TRBV7-9 to TRBJ1-3; perhaps TRBD1 as D (6 bases). Trimming cost V 4 bases and J 4 bases, with 14 bases left between them. The CDR3 spans 15 residues. Germline V gives CDR1 SEHNR, CDR2 FQNEAQ (reference sequence).

The chain joins TRBV5-1 to TRBJ2-5; D perhaps matches TRBD1 (6 bases). The CDR3 runs to 14 residues. Trimming took 1 base from V and 3 from J, leaving 10 bases between them. Germline V gene sequence: CDR1 SGHRS, CDR2 YFSETQ. The DNA for the CDR3 is TGCGCCAGCAGCTTGTTTGCAGGGGAAGAGACCCAGTACTTC. Its translation is CASSLFAGEETQYF.

This rearrangement joins TRBV18 to TRBJ1-5; a weak D match, TRBD1 (6 bases). Trimming took 6 bases from V and 0 from J, leaving 15 bases between them. This CDR3 is built from 16 residues. Germline CDR1 KGHSH, CDR2 LQKENI. This CDR3 reads CASSAPGRGSNQPQHF. The CDR3 nucleotides read TGTGCCAGCTCGGCTCCAGGCAGGGGTAGCAATCAGCCCCAGCATTTT.

The CDR3 bases are TGTGCCTGGAGGTCATCGACAGGGGGCTTAGACACTGAAGCTTTCTTT. Translated, it gives CAWRSSTGGLDTEAFF. The chain carries TRBV30 and TRBJ1-1, with 10 bases aligning to TRBD1. Germline lookup yields CDR1 GTSNPN and CDR2 SVGIG (reference sequence). The V segment lost 3 bases and the J segment 3 bases; nucleotides outside the gene matches: 10. The CDR3 length is 16 residues.

The table lists this clone with a few counts. This rearrangement joins TRBV18 to TRBJ1-2, with 8 nucleotides matching TRBD1. Germline trimming cut 3 bases from V and 8 bases from J; bases unmatched to any gene: 11. The CDR3 runs 15 residues. Germline CDR1 is KGHSH and CDR2 is LQKENI. The CDR3 loop reads CASSPETGDFWGYTF. The CDR3, as DNA: TGTGCCAGCTCACCGGAGACAGGGGATTTTTGGGGCTACACCTTC.

This chain uses TRBV27 with TRBJ1-2, with D hard to call. V lost 6 bases and J lost 4, with 15 bases in between. The germline CDR1 and CDR2 sequences are MNHEY and SMNVEV (reference sequence). CDR3 size: 14 residues. The CDR3 region is CASSPTLPVYGYTF. The DNA for the CDR3 is TGTGCCAGCAGCCCAACCCTGCCGGTCTATGGCTACACCTTC.

The chain carries TRBV4-2 and TRBJ1-1; 8 bases are a match to TRBD1. V lost 3 bases and J lost 5; bases outside the gene matches: 11. The CDR3 length is 16 residues. Germline CDR1 reads LGHNA; CDR2 reads YNFKEQ. CDR3 nucleotide sequence: TGTGCCAGCAGCCACCCCCCAGACAGGGGAGGAACTGAAGCTTTCTTT. Amino acid sequence: CASSHPPDRGGTEAFF.

This clone was detected only once. The chain has TRBV5-4 and TRBJ1-5; possible D gene TRBD1, 6 bases. CDR1 and CDR2 from the germline V gene are SGHNT and YYREEE (reference sequence). The CDR3 contains 14 residues. V was cut by 3 bases and J by 4 bases, with 11 bases left in between. CDR3 DNA sequence: TGTGCCAGCAGCTCCGGACAGCATAATCAGCCCCAGCATTTT. This gives the protein CASSSGQHNQPQHF. The whole variable domain, remainder taken from reference TRBV5-4 and TRBJ1-5, is ETGVTQSPTHLIKTRGQQVTLRCSSQSGHNTVSWYQQALGQGPQFIFQYYREEENGRGNFPPRFSGLQFPNYSSELNVNALELDDSALYLCASSSGQHNQPQHFGDGTRLSIL.

This chain uses TRBV19 with TRBJ1-2; D call uncertain. CDR3 size: 18 residues. V was pared by 10 bases and J by 0 bases, with 27 bases between. Per germline, CDR1 LNHDA and CDR2 SQIVND (reference sequence). The CDR3 nucleotides read TGTGCCACCCGAAACCCTCGACATCCTACACAATCTAACTATGGCTACACCTTC. This encodes CATRNPRHPTQSNYGYTF.

Concerning this clone itself: One end of the junction is discordant with germline, which a read error may explain. The chain joins TRBV9 to TRBJ1-2; possible D gene TRBD1, 6 bases. Germline CDR1 is SGDLS and CDR2 is YYNGEE. CDR3 length equals 12 residues. The CDR3 nucleotides are TGTGCCAGCAGCCTCCTCCAGGGGCGTCAGGCCTTC. The encoded protein is CASSLLQGRQAF.

The chain has TRBV29-1 and TRBJ2-3; D not certain. Germline V gene data show CDR1 as SQVTM and CDR2 as ANQGSEA. The CDR3 is 13 amino acids. Trimming shortened V by 2 bases and J by 2 bases, and 8 bases separated the two germline ends. CDR3 sequence: CSVEWQYTDTQYF. The CDR3 DNA reads TGCAGCGTTGAATGGCAGTACACAGATACGCAGTATTTT.

The chain recombines TRBV18 with TRBJ2-7; 7 nucleotides agree with TRBD1. The germline CDR1 and CDR2 sequences are KGHSH and LQKENI. The CDR3 extends over 14 amino acids. V was clipped by 2 bases and J by 5 bases; unmatched bases: 6. This CDR3 is CASSPTRDSNEQYF. CDR3 coding DNA: TGTGCCAGCTCACCAACCCGGGACAGCAACGAGCAGTACTTC.

The chain carries TRBV16 and TRBJ1-5; weak D call: TRBD1 (5 bases). Deletions cut 2 bases from V and 4 bases from J, with 18 bases between. Germline values: CDR1 KGHSY, CDR2 FQNENV. The CDR3 has 17 residues. CDR3 sequence: CASSQPLGAGPNQPQHF. For the CDR3, the DNA is TGTGCCAGCAGCCAACCGCTCGGGGCGGGGCCAAATCAGCCCCAGCATTTT.

A few counts support this clone. The J gene is TRBJ1-2, the V gene TRBV19; D not resolved. Trimming shortened V by 4 bases and J by 4 bases, and 13 bases separated the two germline ends. Germline-derived CDR1 and CDR2 are LNHDA and SQIVND (reference sequence). The CDR3 extends over 14 amino acids. For the CDR3, the DNA is TGTGCCAGTAGTAAAGACCGGGATCCCTATGGCTACACCTTC. Translated: CASSKDRDPYGYTF. The whole variable domain, filled in from reference TRBV19 and TRBJ1-2, reads DGGITQSPKYLFRKEGQNVTLSCEQNLNHDAMYWYRQDPGQGLRLIYYSQIVNDFQKGDIAEGYSVSREKKESFPLTVTSAQKNPTAFYLCASSKDRDPYGYTFGSGTRLTVV.

This clone has a handful of counts. The chain has TRBV7-9 and TRBJ1-4; 11 bases fit TRBD1. The V and J ends lost 4 bases and 8 bases, in that order; junction bases with no gene match: 3. CDR1 is SEHNR, CDR2 FQNEAQ, per germline (reference sequence). The CDR3 is made up of 14 amino acids. The CDR3 here is CASSSDRGHEKLFF. In nucleotides, the CDR3 is TGTGCCAGCAGCTCGGACAGGGGGCACGAAAAACTGTTTTTT. Complete variable domain (other parts from reference TRBV7-9 and TRBJ1-4): DTGVSQNPRHKITKRGQNVTFRCDPISEHNRLYWYRQTLGQGPEFLTYFQNEAQLEKSRLLSDRFSAERPKGSFSTLEIQRTEQGDSAMYLCASSSDRGHEKLFFGSGTQLSVL.